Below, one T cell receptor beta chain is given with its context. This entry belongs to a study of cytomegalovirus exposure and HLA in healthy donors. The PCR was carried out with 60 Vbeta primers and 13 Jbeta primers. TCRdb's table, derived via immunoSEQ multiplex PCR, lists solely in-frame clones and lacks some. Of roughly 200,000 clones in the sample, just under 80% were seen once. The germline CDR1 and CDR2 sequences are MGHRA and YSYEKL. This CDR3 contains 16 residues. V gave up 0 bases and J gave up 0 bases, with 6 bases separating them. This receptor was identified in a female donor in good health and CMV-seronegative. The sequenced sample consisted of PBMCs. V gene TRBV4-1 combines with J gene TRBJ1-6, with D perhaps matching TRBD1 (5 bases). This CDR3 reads CASSQDDSSYNSPLHF. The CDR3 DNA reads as TGCGCCAGCAGCCAAGATGACAGCTCCTATAATTCACCCCTCCACTTT.